Presented here are 32 T cell receptor beta chains from one specimen sequenced in a study of beta chain features in type 1 diabetes. Every isolated RNA sample was fully reverse transcribed, so sequencing captured expressed TCRB transcripts. The protocol was immunoSEQ multiplex PCR, while the TCRdb copy is restricted to in-frame clones and leaves out a portion. Counted here are 300,000 to 350,000 clones, roughly 8% occurring once; the ten biggest clones make up around 0.45%. Sequencing was performed on central memory CD4+ T cells from blood. Every receptor here comes from a woman aged 18-29 years in good health.

The V call is TRBV7-2, the J call TRBJ2-5, with TRBD1 as a possible D gene (6 bases). Germline V gene sequence: CDR1 SGHTA, CDR2 FQGNSA. This CDR3 is 15 amino acids long. Trimming removed 1 base at V and 5 bases at J, with 14 bases between. The CDR3 DNA reads TGTGCCAGCAGCTTAGGAACAGGGAATCTGGAGACCCAGTACTTC. This gives the protein CASSLGTGNLETQYF.

The J gene is TRBJ2-3, the V gene TRBV7-2; D gene uncertain. The length of the CDR3 is 15 residues. Trimming removed 4 bases at V and 0 bases at J, with 11 bases between. Germline lookup yields CDR1 SGHTA and CDR2 FQGNSA. The CDR3 DNA reads as TGTGCCAGCAGCTCCGTATTGACTAGCACAGATACGCAGTATTTT. It specifies CASSSVLTSTDTQYF.

The sample holds many counts of this clone. The chain employs TRBV7-9 and TRBJ2-5; a weak D match, TRBD2 (6 bases). CDR1 and CDR2 from the germline V gene are SEHNR and FQNEAQ (reference sequence). Trimming took off 1 base at V and 4 bases at J, with 16 bases between the two ends. The CDR3 loop spans 16 amino acids. Here the CDR3 reads CASSLGRGGRRETQYF. In DNA, the CDR3 is TGTGCCAGCAGCTTAGGACGCGGAGGGAGGCGAGAGACCCAGTACTTC.

This clone was observed a few times. The J gene is TRBJ2-3, the V gene TRBV7-3; a possible D gene is TRBD2 (6 bases). Between the trimmed V and J ends, which lost 8 bases and 4 bases, there was a span of 13 bases. This CDR3 is built from 13 residues. Germline loops: CDR1 SGHTA, CDR2 FQGTGA. The CDR3 sequence: CASFRGRADTQYF. In nucleotides, the CDR3 is TGTGCCAGCTTCCGGGGGAGAGCAGATACGCAGTATTTT.

This clone was detected only a few times. The chain uses TRBV19 and TRBJ2-7; 7 bases map to TRBD1. This CDR3 has 14 residues. From germline, CDR1 is LNHDA and CDR2 SQIVND (reference sequence). V lost 8 bases and J lost 6; bases outside the gene matches: 13. This CDR3 reads CASRGTRQGGEQYF. The CDR3 DNA is TGTGCCAGTCGAGGAACGCGACAGGGCGGCGAGCAGTACTTC.

The chain is built from TRBV7-6 and TRBJ2-7; D remains unclear. Germline CDR1 SGHVS, CDR2 FNYEAQ. The CDR3 sequence is 12 residues long. Trimming removed 1 base at V and 4 bases at J, with 5 bases between. Written as DNA, the CDR3 is TGTGCCAGCAGCTTAGATCAATACGAGCAGTACTTC. Encoded protein: CASSLDQYEQYF.

The rearrangement uses TRBV19 and TRBJ1-4; D unresolved. This CDR3 spans 14 amino acids. The V and J ends lost 7 bases and 6 bases respectively, with 15 bases between them. Germline V CDR1 and CDR2: LNHDA, SQIVND (reference sequence). The DNA for the CDR3 is TGTGCCAGTAATCCGAACCGGCAGTATGAAAAACTGTTTTTT. It translates to CASNPNRQYEKLFF.

This clone was seen more than once but under ten times. The chain is built from TRBV9 and TRBJ2-1, with D perhaps matching TRBD2 (6 bases). V shed 4 bases and J shed 3 bases, with 17 bases lying between them. Germline V lookup: CDR1 SGDLS, CDR2 YYNGEE. The CDR3 length is 16 residues. In DNA form, the CDR3 reads TGTGCCAGCAGCCCCCGCGTAGCGGTACGCTACAATGAGCAGTTCTTC. Its protein is CASSPRVAVRYNEQFF.

This clone was seen only a few times. This rearrangement joins TRBV7-3 to TRBJ2-7, with TRBD1 identical over 7 bases. J lost 6 bases, V lost 5 bases, and 10 bases had no gene match. CDR3 size: 14 residues. Germline V gene data show CDR1 as SGHTA and CDR2 as FQGTGA. The CDR3 DNA is TGTGCCAGCAGCCCACGACAGGGAGTGGGCGAGCAGTACTTC. Protein: CASSPRQGVGEQYF. Drawing the rest from reference TRBV7-3 and TRBJ2-7, the complete variable domain is GAGVSQTPSNKVTEKGKYVELRCDPISGHTALYWYRQSLGQGPEFLIYFQGTGAADDSGLPNDRFFAVRPEGSVSTLKIQRTERGDSAVYLCASSPRQGVGEQYFGPGTRLTVT.

This clone turned up a few times. The rearrangement links TRBV15 to TRBJ2-3; D might be TRBD1 (5 bases). CDR1 and CDR2 from the germline V gene are LNHNV and YYDKDF (reference sequence). This CDR3 has 17 residues. The V gene lost 0 bases and the J gene lost 3 bases, with 16 bases spanning the gap. CDR3 DNA: TGTGCCACCAGCAGAGATTTCCGGGCAGGGATAACAGATACGCAGTATTTT. Residues: CATSRDFRAGITDTQYF. The whole variable domain, remainder taken from reference TRBV15 and TRBJ2-3, is DAMVIQNPRYQVTQFGKPVTLSCSQTLNHNVMYWYQQKSSQAPKLLFHYYDKDFNNEADTPDNFQSRRPNTSFCFLDIRSPGLGDTAMYLCATSRDFRAGITDTQYFGPGTRLTVL.

This clone was found a few times. The J gene is TRBJ1-1, the V gene TRBV6-1; 8 bases map to TRBD1. V trimming: 2 bases; J trimming: 10 bases; junction bases outside the gene matches: 6. The CDR3 sequence is 13 residues long. CDR1 MNHNS and CDR2 SASEGT come from the germline V gene. CDR3 region: CASSESPDRGAFF. For the CDR3, the DNA is TGTGCCAGCAGTGAATCCCCAGACAGGGGAGCTTTCTTT.

Only a few counts were recorded for this clone. This chain uses TRBV29-1 with TRBJ2-3, with 7 bases aligning to TRBD1. CDR3 length equals 14 residues. J was trimmed by 4 bases and V by 5 bases; bases with no gene match: 9. Germline V gives CDR1 SQVTM, CDR2 ANQGSEA. The CDR3 sequence is CSVSDRAGADTQYF. The CDR3 bases are TGCAGCGTTTCTGACAGGGCCGGGGCAGATACGCAGTATTTT.

The chain combines TRBV29-1 with TRBJ1-5; tentatively, D is TRBD1 (6 bases). The V gene lost 6 bases and the J gene lost 3 bases, with 12 bases spanning the gap. Germline CDR1 SQVTM, CDR2 ANQGSEA. This CDR3 is built from 13 residues. CDR3 amino acids: CSVADRINQPQHF. CDR3 nucleotides: TGCAGCGTGGCCGACAGGATCAATCAGCCCCAGCATTTT. The complete variable domain, with remaining parts taken from reference TRBV29-1 and TRBJ1-5, reads SAVISQKPSRDICQRGTSLTIQCQVDSQVTMMFWYRQQPGQSLTLIATANQGSEATYESGFVIDKFPISRPNLTFSTLTVSNMSPEDSSIYLCSVADRINQPQHFGDGTRLSIL.

In its sample, this clone was seen a few times. V usage is TRBV28 and J usage is TRBJ2-3; D not resolved. CDR3 size: 12 residues. Germline CDR1 is MDHEN and CDR2 is SYDVKM. The germline V and J ends were trimmed by 1 base and 4 bases, with 3 bases remaining between them. Here the CDR3 DNA reads TGTGCCAGCAGTTTATTTCCAGATACGCAGTATTTT. It specifies CASSLFPDTQYF. Drawing the rest from reference TRBV28 and TRBJ2-3, the complete variable domain is DVKVTQSSRYLVKRTGEKVFLECVQDMDHENMFWYRQDPGLGLRLIYFSYDVKMKEKGDIPEGYSVSREKKERFSLILESASTNQTSMYLCASSLFPDTQYFGPGTRLTVL.

This clone turned up a few times. The chain carries TRBV11-3 and TRBJ2-3; no clear D gene. Germline lookup yields CDR1 SGHNT and CDR2 YENEEA. V lost 5 bases to trimming and J lost 2 bases, with 8 bases between them. The CDR3 loop spans 13 amino acids. The CDR3 DNA reads TGTGCCAGCAGCCAAGGGATCACAGATACGCAGTATTTT. As protein: CASSQGITDTQYF. The full variable domain, with the rest looked up from reference TRBV11-3 and TRBJ2-3, is EAGVVQSPRYKIIEKKQPVAFWCNPISGHNTLYWYLQNLGQGPELLIRYENEEAVDDSQLPKDRFSAERLKGVDSTLKIQPAELGDSAVYLCASSQGITDTQYFGPGTRLTVL.

The chain combines TRBV19 with TRBJ2-1, with TRBD2 matching over 8 bases. CDR1 and CDR2 (germline): LNHDA, SQIVND (reference sequence). The CDR3 runs 14 residues. Unmatched junction bases numbered 8, after V lost 4 bases and J lost 9 bases. CDR3 nucleotides: TGTGCCAGTAGTAACGACCGGGAGGGCAGTGAGCAGTTCTTC. This codes for CASSNDREGSEQFF.

The chain combines TRBV7-2 with TRBJ2-3; D might be TRBD1 or TRBD2, each matching 5 bases. The V gene's germline CDR1 is SGHTA and CDR2 FQGNSA. The CDR3 contains 15 residues. The germline V and J ends were trimmed by 2 bases and 1 base, with 10 bases remaining between them. CDR3 sequence reads: CASSLQGSGTDTQYF. In DNA form, the CDR3 reads TGTGCCAGCAGCTTACAGGGTAGCGGCACAGATACGCAGTATTTT.

V is TRBV7-2 and J is TRBJ2-3; 10 nucleotides agree with TRBD2. The germline CDR1 and CDR2 sequences are SGHTA and FQGNSA. V shed 7 bases, J shed 4 bases, and the junction held 11 bases outside the gene matches. The CDR3 is 16 residues long. CDR3 in DNA: TGTGCCAGCAACGGGGGAGCGGGAGGGGTGGCAGATACGCAGTATTTT. Protein sequence: CASNGGAGGVADTQYF.

This chain connects TRBV29-1 to TRBJ2-1, with 7 bases fitting TRBD1. The germline gives CDR1 SQVTM, CDR2 ANQGSEA. The CDR3 runs to 15 residues. J lost 10 bases, V lost 5 bases, and 17 bases had no gene match. CDR3 DNA: TGCAGCGTTAAGACTGACTCAAACAGGGGTAGCGAGCAGTTCTTC. Translating gives CSVKTDSNRGSEQFF.

The rearrangement uses TRBV9 and TRBJ2-1, with 12 bases that match TRBD2. The J segment lost 1 base and the V segment lost 2 bases, leaving 7 bases of the junction unmatched. Per germline, CDR1 SGDLS and CDR2 YYNGEE. This CDR3 spans 18 amino acids. The CDR3 DNA follows: TGTGCCAGCAGCGTGTTCTCCCTAGCGGGAGGGTCCTACAATGAGCAGTTCTTC. Protein product: CASSVFSLAGGSYNEQFF.

The V call is TRBV28, the J call TRBJ2-7; D not certain. Germline V CDR1 and CDR2: MDHEN, SYDVKM. The germline V and J ends were trimmed by 6 bases and 0 bases, with 15 bases remaining between them. The CDR3 covers 15 residues. CDR3 coding DNA: TGTGCCAGCAGACAACAACAAGATATCTCCTACGAGCAGTACTTC. Translated: CASRQQQDISYEQYF.

V usage is TRBV4-1 and J usage is TRBJ2-1; TRBD2 agrees at 8 bases. Per the germline V gene, CDR1 is MGHRA and CDR2 is YSYEKL. CDR3 length: 15 amino acids. V lost 0 bases to trimming and J lost 5 bases; unmatched junction nucleotides: 3. CDR3 loop: CASSQDGTRDNEQFF. DNA for the CDR3: TGCGCCAGCAGCCAAGACGGGACTAGGGACAATGAGCAGTTCTTC.

This clone was seen repeatedly, ten times or more. The V call is TRBV9, the J call TRBJ2-4; D may be TRBD2 (5 bases). V dropped 4 bases and J dropped 6 bases, with 8 bases sitting between them. The V gene's germline CDR1 is SGDLS and CDR2 YYNGEE. The CDR3 covers 12 residues. In DNA form, the CDR3 reads TGTGCCAGCAGCCGGGAAGGAAACATTCAGTACTTC. Translated: CASSREGNIQYF.

This clone was counted a few times. The chain carries TRBV7-2 and TRBJ2-6; a weak D match, TRBD2 (6 bases). The CDR3 is made up of 15 amino acids. Germline CDR1 reads SGHTA; CDR2 reads FQGNSA. Trimming pared 5 bases from V and 3 bases from J, leaving 11 bases between. The CDR3 loop reads CASSTRRDGANVLTF. In nucleotides, the CDR3 is TGTGCCAGCAGCACACGGAGGGATGGGGCCAACGTCCTGACTTTC.

The chain recombines TRBV7-8 with TRBJ2-3; D gene unclear. The V and J ends lost 5 bases and 0 bases respectively, with 9 bases between them. This CDR3 contains 14 residues. Germline V gene lookup returns CDR1 SGHVS and CDR2 FQNEAQ. CDR3 protein: CASSPGLSTDTQYF. CDR3 coding DNA: TGTGCCAGCAGCCCAGGTTTGAGCACAGATACGCAGTATTTT.

This clone turned up a few times. This chain links TRBV28 with TRBJ2-6, with D uncertain. This CDR3 is 15 amino acids long. V shed 6 bases and J shed 0 bases, with 9 bases lying between them. Germline assignment: CDR1 MDHEN and CDR2 SYDVKM. The CDR3 DNA reads TGTGCCAGCAGCCAACTCAGCTCTGGGGCCAACGTCCTGACTTTC. This translates into CASSQLSSGANVLTF.

The V call is TRBV7-2, the J call TRBJ2-2, with TRBD2 as a possible D gene (6 bases). Germline assignment: CDR1 SGHTA and CDR2 FQGNSA. This CDR3 has 13 amino acids. V dropped 5 bases and J dropped 6 bases, with 10 bases sitting between them. The CDR3 here is CASSPTSPGELFF. DNA for the CDR3: TGTGCCAGCAGCCCGACTAGTCCCGGGGAGCTGTTTTTT.

In this sample, this clone turned up a few times. The genes are TRBV6-6 and TRBJ2-1; the D call may be TRBD1 or TRBD2 (6 bases each). Per the germline V gene, CDR1 is MNHNY and CDR2 is SVGAGI (reference sequence). CDR3 length: 14 amino acids. V was trimmed by 10 bases and J by 9 bases, leaving 22 bases between them. CDR3: CATSRGGLSGEQFF. The CDR3 DNA reads as TGTGCCACCAGCAGGGGAGGTTTGTCGGGTGAGCAGTTCTTC.

V usage is TRBV5-1 and J usage is TRBJ1-2; D call uncertain. Trimming removed 3 bases from V and 8 bases from J, with 26 bases in between. This CDR3 contains 17 residues. Germline CDR1 and CDR2: SGHRS and YFSETQ. This chain's CDR3 is CASSSKADRSPTDGYTF. CDR3 sequence (DNA): TGCGCCAGCAGCTCGAAAGCGGACCGGTCCCCAACTGACGGCTACACCTTC.

This clone appeared many times. The gene calls are TRBV4-2 and TRBJ2-1; the D gene is possibly TRBD2 (6 bases). The CDR3 runs 14 residues. Trimming took 2 bases from V and 9 from J, leaving 14 bases between them. CDR1 is LGHNA, CDR2 YNFKEQ, per germline. DNA of the CDR3: TGTGCCAGCAGCCAAAGACTAGTAAGGGGTGAGCAGTTCTTC. Translation: CASSQRLVRGEQFF.

This clone was counted between two and nine times. The chain has TRBV9 and TRBJ2-3; either TRBD1 or TRBD2 may supply D (5 bases each). The V and J ends lost 0 bases and 3 bases respectively, with 11 bases between them. The CDR3 is made up of 15 amino acids. Germline assignment: CDR1 SGDLS and CDR2 YYNGEE. The CDR3 loop reads CASSVVGEITDTQYF. Written as DNA, the CDR3 is TGTGCCAGCAGCGTAGTAGGGGAGATAACAGATACGCAGTATTTT. The variable domain in full, completed from reference TRBV9 and TRBJ2-3, reads DSGVTQTPKHLITATGQRVTLRCSPRSGDLSVYWYQQSLDQGLQFLIQYYNGEERAKGNILERFSAQQFPDLHSELNLSSLELGDSALYFCASSVVGEITDTQYFGPGTRLTVL.

The genes are TRBV28 and TRBJ2-5; 8 bases fit TRBD1. CDR3 size: 13 residues. The V gene's germline CDR1 is MDHEN and CDR2 SYDVKM. V was clipped by 7 bases and J by 4 bases; unmatched bases: 5. CDR3 sequence: CASTAGGRETQYF. The CDR3 region has the DNA TGTGCCAGCACCGCAGGGGGCCGAGAGACCCAGTACTTC. Together with reference TRBV28 and TRBJ2-5, the CDR3 gives the full variable domain: DVKVTQSSRYLVKRTGEKVFLECVQDMDHENMFWYRQDPGLGLRLIYFSYDVKMKEKGDIPEGYSVSREKKERFSLILESASTNQTSMYLCASTAGGRETQYFGPGTRLLVL.